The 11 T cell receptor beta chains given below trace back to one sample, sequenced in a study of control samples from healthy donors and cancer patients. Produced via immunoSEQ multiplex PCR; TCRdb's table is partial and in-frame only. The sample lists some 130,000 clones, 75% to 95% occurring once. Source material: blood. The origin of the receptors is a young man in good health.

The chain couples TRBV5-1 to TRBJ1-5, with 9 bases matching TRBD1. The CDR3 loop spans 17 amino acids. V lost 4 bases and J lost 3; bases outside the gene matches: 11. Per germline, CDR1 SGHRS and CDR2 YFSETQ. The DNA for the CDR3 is TGCGCCAGCAGCCCCGGGACAGGGAAAAACTTCAATCAGCCCCAGCATTTT. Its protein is CASSPGTGKNFNQPQHF. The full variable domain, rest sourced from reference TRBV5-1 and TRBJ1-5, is KAGVTQTPRYLIKTRGQQVTLSCSPISGHRSVSWYQQTPGQGLQFLFEYFSETQRNKGNFPGRFSGRQFSNSRSEMNVSTLELGDSALYLCASSPGTGKNFNQPQHFGDGTRLSIL.

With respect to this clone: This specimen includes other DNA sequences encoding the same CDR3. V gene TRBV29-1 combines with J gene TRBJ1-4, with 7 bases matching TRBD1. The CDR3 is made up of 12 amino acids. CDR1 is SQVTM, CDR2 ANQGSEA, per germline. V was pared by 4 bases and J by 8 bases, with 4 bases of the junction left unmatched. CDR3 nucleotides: TGCAGCGTTGGACAGGGAGAAGAAAAACTGTTTTTT. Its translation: CSVGQGEEKLFF.

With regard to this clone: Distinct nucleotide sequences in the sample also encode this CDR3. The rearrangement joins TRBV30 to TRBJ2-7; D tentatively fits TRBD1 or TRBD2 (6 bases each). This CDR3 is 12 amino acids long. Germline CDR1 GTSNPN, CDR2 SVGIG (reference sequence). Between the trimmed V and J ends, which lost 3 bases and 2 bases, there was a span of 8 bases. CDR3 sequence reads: CAWRGGTYEQYF. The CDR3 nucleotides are TGTGCCTGGAGAGGGGGGACCTACGAGCAGTACTTC.

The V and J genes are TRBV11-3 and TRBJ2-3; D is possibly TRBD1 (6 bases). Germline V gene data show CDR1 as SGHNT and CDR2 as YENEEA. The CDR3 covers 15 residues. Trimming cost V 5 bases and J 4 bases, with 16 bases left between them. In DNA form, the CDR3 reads TGTGCCAGCAGCACCGGGACAAAAACACCAGATACGCAGTATTTT. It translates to CASSTGTKTPDTQYF.

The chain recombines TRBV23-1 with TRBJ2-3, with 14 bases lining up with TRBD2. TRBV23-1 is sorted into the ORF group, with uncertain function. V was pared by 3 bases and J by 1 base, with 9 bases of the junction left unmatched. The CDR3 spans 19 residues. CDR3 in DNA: TGCGCCAGCAGTCACGTGGGACTAGCGGGAGAGGAGGGCACAGATACGCAGTATTTT. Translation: CASSHVGLAGEEGTDTQYF.

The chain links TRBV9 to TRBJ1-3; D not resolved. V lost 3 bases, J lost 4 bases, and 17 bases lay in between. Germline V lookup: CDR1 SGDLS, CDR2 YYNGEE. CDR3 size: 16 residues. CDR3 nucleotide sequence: TGTGCCAGCAGCGAGACGGGCCGGCACACGGGAAACACCATATATTTT. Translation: CASSETGRHTGNTIYF. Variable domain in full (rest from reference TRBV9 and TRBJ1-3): DSGVTQTPKHLITATGQRVTLRCSPRSGDLSVYWYQQSLDQGLQFLIQYYNGEERAKGNILERFSAQQFPDLHSELNLSSLELGDSALYFCASSETGRHTGNTIYFGEGSWLTVV.

CDR3: CATSDGGQGLGEKLFF. The CDR3 coding sequence is TGTGCCACCAGTGATGGGGGACAGGGACTAGGGGAAAAACTGTTTTTT. The rearrangement joins TRBV24-1 to TRBJ1-4; TRBD1 aligns across 9 bases. Germline V lookup: CDR1 KGHDR, CDR2 SFDVKD. J was trimmed by 8 bases and V by 3 bases; bases with no gene match: 9. This CDR3 has 16 amino acids.

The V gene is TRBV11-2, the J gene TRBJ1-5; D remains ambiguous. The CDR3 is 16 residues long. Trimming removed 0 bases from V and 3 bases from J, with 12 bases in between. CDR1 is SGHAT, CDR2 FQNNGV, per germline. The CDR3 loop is CASSLDEGGPNQPQHF. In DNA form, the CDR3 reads TGTGCCAGCAGCTTAGATGAAGGCGGACCCAATCAGCCCCAGCATTTT.

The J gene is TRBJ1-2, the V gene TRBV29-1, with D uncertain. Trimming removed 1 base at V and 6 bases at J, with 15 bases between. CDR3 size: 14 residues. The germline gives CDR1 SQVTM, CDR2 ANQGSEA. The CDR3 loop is CSVEVMAENDGYTF. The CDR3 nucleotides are TGCAGCGTTGAAGTGATGGCCGAGAATGATGGCTACACCTTC.

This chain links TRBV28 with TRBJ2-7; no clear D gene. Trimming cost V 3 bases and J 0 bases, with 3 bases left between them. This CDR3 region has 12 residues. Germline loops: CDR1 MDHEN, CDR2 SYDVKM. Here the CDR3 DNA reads TGTGCCAGCAGTTTCTACTCCTACGAGCAGTACGTC. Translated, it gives CASSFYSYEQYV.

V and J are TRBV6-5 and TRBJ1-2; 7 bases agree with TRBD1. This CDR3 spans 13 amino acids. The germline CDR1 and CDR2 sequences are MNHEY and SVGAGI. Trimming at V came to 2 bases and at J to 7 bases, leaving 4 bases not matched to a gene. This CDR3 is CASSYKGAGGYTF. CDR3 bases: TGTGCCAGCAGTTACAAGGGGGCCGGTGGCTACACCTTC.